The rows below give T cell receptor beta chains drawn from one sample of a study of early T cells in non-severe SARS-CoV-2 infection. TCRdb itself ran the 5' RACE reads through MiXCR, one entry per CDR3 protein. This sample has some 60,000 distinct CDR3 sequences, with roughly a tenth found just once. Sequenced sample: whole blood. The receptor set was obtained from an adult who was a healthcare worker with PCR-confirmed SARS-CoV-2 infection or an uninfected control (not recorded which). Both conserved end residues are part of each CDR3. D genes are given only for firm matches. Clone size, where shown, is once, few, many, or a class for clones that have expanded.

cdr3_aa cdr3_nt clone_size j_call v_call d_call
CASSLPGAGANVLTF TGCGCCAGCAGCCTACCGGGGGCTGGGGCCAACGTCCTGACTTTC many TRBJ2-6 TRBV5-1 .
CASSPAGLANYEQYF TGTGCCAGCAGCCCGGCGGGACTAGCGAACTACGAGCAGTACTTC few TRBJ2-7 TRBV12-3/TRBV12-4 TRBD2
CASSVAGQGVQPQHF TGTGCCAGCAGTGTGGCGGGACAGGGGGTTCAGCCCCAGCATTTT few TRBJ1-5 TRBV2 TRBD1
CSALTGPWNEKLFF TGCAGTGCTTTAACAGGGCCCTGGAATGAAAAACTGTTTTTT many TRBJ1-4 TRBV20-1 .
CATSYISPSTDTQYF TGTGCAACCTCTTACATCAGCCCGAGCACAGATACGCAGTATTTT many TRBJ2-3 TRBV27 .
CAWSINMNTEAFF TGTGCCTGGAGTATCAATATGAACACTGAAGCTTTCTTT many TRBJ1-1 TRBV30 .
CASSVTGREAQYF TGTGCCAGCAGCGTGACAGGAAGAGAGGCCCAGTACTTC many TRBJ2-5 TRBV5-5 .
CASSSELDTQYF TGTGCCAGCAGCTCAGAGTTAGATACGCAGTATTTT . TRBJ2-3 TRBV11-1 .
CASSLNRVSGELFF TGTGCCAGCAGCCTAAACAGGGTATCCGGGGAGCTGTTTTTT few TRBJ2-2 TRBV7-2 .
CAAAESLANNEQFF TGTGCCGCCGCAGAGTCCCTAGCTAACAATGAGCAGTTCTTC few TRBJ2-1 TRBV10-3 .
CSATTGNGYTF TGCAGTGCCACGACAGGGAATGGCTACACCTTC . TRBJ1-2 TRBV20-1 TRBD1
CSANEGSNQPQHF TGCAGTGCTAACGAGGGATCCAATCAGCCCCAGCATTTT few TRBJ1-5 TRBV20-1 .
CASSLVIAEQFF TGTGCCAGCAGCTTAGTAATTGCTGAGCAGTTCTTC . TRBJ2-1 TRBV7-9 .
CASSSWTVNTEAFF TGTGCCAGCAGCTCATGGACAGTGAACACTGAAGCTTTCTTT many TRBJ1-1 TRBV7-2 .
CASSGLPDTQYF TGTGCCAGCAGCGGGTTACCAGATACGCAGTATTTT . TRBJ2-3 TRBV5-4 .
CASSLGLAGVGEQFF TGTGCCAGCAGCTTAGGACTAGCGGGAGTGGGGGAGCAGTTCTTC many TRBJ2-1 TRBV11-3 TRBD2
CASSTDRGRQPQHF TGTGCCAGCAGTACGGACAGGGGTCGTCAGCCCCAGCATTTT many TRBJ1-5 TRBV6-5 TRBD1
CASSLGLPGTGGRYEQFF TGTGCCAGCAGCTTAGGCTTACCGGGGACAGGTGGACGGTATGAGCAGTTCTTC many TRBJ2-1 TRBV7-8 TRBD1
CASRIGGNSPLHF TGTGCCAGCAGGATAGGGGGGAATTCACCCCTCCACTTT many TRBJ1-6 TRBV7-9 .
CASSLVAGSGYNEQFF TGTGCCAGCAGCCTTGTGGCGGGAAGCGGCTACAATGAGCAGTTCTTC many TRBJ2-1 TRBV7-8 .
CASSEVIDTQYF TGTGCCAGCAGTGAGGTTATTGATACGCAGTATTTT many TRBJ2-3 TRBV2 .
CASTEGLSNGELFF TGTGCCAGCACCGAGGGTCTTTCCAACGGGGAGCTGTTTTTT few TRBJ2-2 TRBV6-2/TRBV6-3 .
CSARDPTGLNTGELFF TGCAGTGCTAGAGATCCGACAGGGTTAAACACCGGGGAGCTGTTTTTT . TRBJ2-2 TRBV20-1 TRBD1
CASGASFYNSPLHF TGCGCCAGCGGGGCCAGCTTCTATAATTCACCCCTCCACTTT few TRBJ1-6 TRBV5-1 .
CASSPIAGGEQYF TGTGCCAGCAGCCCGATAGCGGGAGGGGAGCAGTACTTC . TRBJ2-7 TRBV7-3 TRBD2
CSVIQGLAAFTDTQYF TGCAGCGTTATCCAGGGACTAGCGGCGTTCACAGATACGCAGTATTTT many TRBJ2-3 TRBV29-1 TRBD2
CSASREGRHTF TGCAGTGCCTCAAGGGAGGGGCGCCACACCTTC few TRBJ1-2 TRBV20-1 .
CAWSQDRNTGELFF TGTGCCTGGAGTCAGGACAGGAACACCGGGGAGCTGTTTTTT many TRBJ2-2 TRBV30 .
CASSLTTEGGSPLHF TGTGCCAGCAGCTTAACCACAGAGGGCGGTTCACCCCTCCACTTT few TRBJ1-6 TRBV7-3 .
CASSPLMDNEQFF TGTGCCAGCAGCCCCCTTATGGACAATGAGCAGTTCTTC many TRBJ2-1 TRBV7-8 .
CASSESSGLSTGELFF TGTGCCAGCAGTGAGAGCTCGGGACTTAGCACCGGGGAGCTGTTTTTT . TRBJ2-2 TRBV6-2/TRBV6-3 .
CASGGTAVTDTQYF TGTGCCAGCGGAGGGACAGCCGTCACAGATACGCAGTATTTT many TRBJ2-3 TRBV9 .
CSARELGQLQLNDEQFF TGCAGTGCTAGAGAACTTGGACAGCTACAACTAAACGATGAGCAGTTCTTC . TRBJ2-1 TRBV20-1 .
CASGRAGGPRTGELFF TGTGCCAGCGGTAGAGCGGGAGGGCCGCGGACCGGGGAGCTGTTTTTT few TRBJ2-2 TRBV25-1 TRBD2
CASSRDPSYEQYF TGTGCCAGCAGCCGGGACCCATCCTACGAGCAGTACTTC . TRBJ2-7 TRBV11-2 .
CSVVTSGNTIYF TGCAGCGTTGTCACTTCTGGAAACACCATATATTTT . TRBJ1-3 TRBV29-1 .
CSVGPGGLPDTQYF TGCAGCGTTGGGCCAGGGGGCCTTCCAGATACGCAGTATTTT many TRBJ2-3 TRBV29-1 TRBD1
CSVDRPQGPFLYNEQFF TGCAGCGTTGATCGGCCACAGGGTCCTTTTCTCTACAATGAGCAGTTCTTC many TRBJ2-1 TRBV29-1 .
CASSQAAIPNEQYF TGCGCCAGCAGCCAAGCGGCTATTCCTAACGAGCAGTACTTC few TRBJ2-7 TRBV4-1 .
CASSPGGLRGYTF TGTGCCAGCAGCCCAGGGGGTTTGAGGGGCTACACCTTC many TRBJ1-2 TRBV12-3/TRBV12-4 TRBD1
CSVSDRNTEAFF TGCAGCGTCAGCGACAGAAACACTGAAGCTTTCTTT . TRBJ1-1 TRBV29-1 .
CASSLIFGDYNEQFF TGTGCCAGCAGCTTAATTTTTGGGGACTACAATGAGCAGTTCTTC few TRBJ2-1 TRBV7-3 .
CAWSGDGVHGDTEAFF TGTGCCTGGAGTGGGGATGGGGTCCACGGGGACACTGAAGCTTTCTTT few TRBJ1-1 TRBV30 .
CSARVPGGGSPLHF TGCAGTGCTAGAGTACCAGGGGGTGGATCACCCCTCCACTTT many TRBJ1-6 TRBV20-1 TRBD1
CASSPTASGRADTQYF TGTGCCAGCAGCCCGACGGCTAGCGGGAGGGCAGATACGCAGTATTTT few TRBJ2-3 TRBV6-5 TRBD2
CAISEGPSGHTQYF TGTGCCATCAGTGAAGGCCCTTCGGGGCATACGCAGTATTTT many TRBJ2-3 TRBV10-3 .
CSAPQRERVYNEQFF TGCAGTGCTCCACAGCGGGAGAGGGTTTACAATGAGCAGTTCTTC many TRBJ2-1 TRBV20-1 TRBD2